A selection of T cell receptor beta chains follows, all from one sample in a study of beta chain features in type 1 diabetes. Generated by immunoSEQ multiplex PCR, the TCRdb table keeps only in-frame clones and is missing some. The table includes under 450,000 clones, roughly 14% detected once. The sequenced sample was naive CD4+ T cells from blood. Source of these receptors: a man aged 30 to 39 in good health. The CDR3 runs from the conserved cysteine through the conserved F or W. The D gene is left open where the match is weak. Size is omitted from some rows. Given values are once, few, many or a class for expanded clones.

CDR3: CASSQSGRSGTSGERRVRTDTQYF; DNA: TGCGCCAGCAGTCAATCGGGCCGGTCCGGGACTAGCGGGGAGAGGAGGGTCCGGACAGATACGCAGTATTTT; D: TRBD2; size: -; V: TRBV23-1; J: TRBJ2-3
CDR3: CASSSFVKNTEAFF; DNA: TGTGCCAGCAGCTCCTTCGTGAAGAACACTGAAGCTTTCTTT; D: -; size: few; V: TRBV7-2; J: TRBJ1-1
CDR3: CASSSSGSWTDTQYF; DNA: TGTGCCAGCTCTTCTAGCGGGAGTTGGACAGATACGCAGTATTTT; D: TRBD2; size: -; V: TRBV18; J: TRBJ2-3
CDR3: CAWSVPFPEAFF; DNA: TGTGCCTGGAGTGTACCGTTCCCTGAAGCTTTCTTT; D: -; size: few; V: TRBV30; J: TRBJ1-1
CDR3: CSAEDPIDTQYF; DNA: TGCAGCGCAGAGGACCCCATAGATACGCAGTATTTT; D: -; size: few; V: TRBV29-1; J: TRBJ2-3
CDR3: CSVEEWQGDGYTF; DNA: TGCAGCGTTGAAGAGTGGCAGGGTGACGGCTACACCTTC; D: -; size: -; V: TRBV29-1; J: TRBJ1-2
CDR3: CSVVGSGNTIYF; DNA: TGCAGCGTTGTCGGCTCTGGAAACACCATATATTTT; D: -; size: few; V: TRBV29-1; J: TRBJ1-3
CDR3: CSVYSWTNYGYTF; DNA: TGCAGCGTATACTCTTGGACTAACTATGGCTACACCTTC; D: -; size: few; V: TRBV29-1; J: TRBJ1-2
CDR3: CSVVTTSGFTDTQYF; DNA: TGCAGCGTTGTCACGACTAGCGGTTTCACAGATACGCAGTATTTT; D: TRBD2; size: -; V: TRBV29-1; J: TRBJ2-3
CDR3: CASSLAGTAQETQYF; DNA: TGTGCCAGCAGCTTAGCAGGGACAGCTCAAGAGACCCAGTACTTC; D: TRBD1; size: -; V: TRBV11-2; J: TRBJ2-5
CDR3: CASSWGWAETQYF; DNA: TGTGCCTCCTCCTGGGGTTGGGCAGAGACCCAGTACTTC; D: -; size: few; V: TRBV30; J: TRBJ2-5
CDR3: CAISDRDRGREQYF; DNA: TGTGCCATCAGTGACCGGGACAGGGGGAGAGAGCAGTACTTC; D: TRBD1; size: -; V: TRBV10-3; J: TRBJ2-7
CDR3: CASSLASGEAFF; DNA: TGCGCCAGCAGCTTGGCGTCAGGAGAAGCTTTCTTT; D: -; size: -; V: TRBV5-1; J: TRBJ1-1
CDR3: CASTLDGVNTEAFF; DNA: TGTGCCAGCACCCTAGACGGAGTGAACACTGAAGCTTTCTTT; D: -; size: few; V: TRBV7-9; J: TRBJ1-1
CDR3: CASSRPDRYTEAFF; DNA: TGTGCCAGTAGTAGGCCGGATAGGTACACTGAAGCTTTCTTT; D: -; size: few; V: TRBV19; J: TRBJ1-1
CDR3: CSVEDFGGTGNTEAFF; DNA: TGCAGCGTTGAAGATTTTGGGGGGACAGGGAACACTGAAGCTTTCTTT; D: TRBD1; size: -; V: TRBV29-1; J: TRBJ1-1
CDR3: CASSQGRDLKRDTQYF; DNA: TGTGCCAGCAGCCAAGGACGGGACTTAAAACGGGATACGCAGTATTTT; D: -; size: few; V: TRBV14; J: TRBJ2-3
CDR3: CASTGGPETQYF; DNA: TGTGCCAGCACGGGGGGTCCAGAGACCCAGTACTTC; D: TRBD2; size: few; V: TRBV2; J: TRBJ2-5
CDR3: CASSYFEPRYNEQFF; DNA: TGTGCCAGCAGTTACTTCGAGCCCCGCTACAATGAGCAGTTCTTC; D: -; size: -; V: TRBV6-6; J: TRBJ2-1
CDR3: CASSFLGKPAEAFF; DNA: TGTGCCAGCAGCTTTTTGGGGAAACCCGCTGAAGCTTTCTTT; D: -; size: -; V: TRBV5-6; J: TRBJ1-1
CDR3: CASSLSAGLGGDTQYF; DNA: TGTGCCAGCAGCTTATCCGCAGGCCTCGGCGGGGATACGCAGTATTTT; D: -; size: few; V: TRBV7-3; J: TRBJ2-3
CDR3: CASSITGDHEQYF; DNA: TGCGCCAGCAGCATTACAGGGGACCACGAGCAGTACTTC; D: TRBD1; size: -; V: TRBV5-1; J: TRBJ2-7
CDR3: CSVKFPSTDTQYF; DNA: TGCAGCGTTAAGTTTCCCAGCACAGATACGCAGTATTTT; D: -; size: -; V: TRBV29-1; J: TRBJ2-3
CDR3: CATSRDTYSKNIQYF; DNA: TGTGCCACCAGCAGAGACACGTATTCCAAAAACATTCAGTACTTC; D: -; size: -; V: TRBV15; J: TRBJ2-4
CDR3: CASSERWAPNTEAFF; DNA: TGTGCCAGCAGTGAAAGGTGGGCCCCGAACACTGAAGCTTTCTTT; D: -; size: few; V: TRBV25-1; J: TRBJ1-1
CDR3: CASSLNERKLFF; DNA: TGTGCCAGCAGCTTAAACGAAAGAAAACTGTTTTTT; D: -; size: -; V: TRBV7-2; J: TRBJ1-4